The 12 T cell receptor beta chains below all came from one sample that was sequenced in a study of CD8 T cells in ankylosing spondylitis. These receptors are not linked to any known antigen. TCRdb reprocessed the 5' RACE reads via MiXCR and lists one record per CDR3 protein. Found here are about 500,000 distinct CDR3 sequences, roughly an eighth of them singletons; the top ten hold over 6.5%. General observations from the study: What seemed typical of ankylosing spondylitis blood was a TCR beta motif built from several highly homologous variants.

Sequencing used blood, either unsorted or a sorted T cell fraction (not recorded which). These receptors originate from a male donor with ankylosing spondylitis.

This clonotype appeared a few times. The chain employs TRBV12-3 or TRBV12-4 and TRBJ2-7, with no clear D. V lost 0 bases to trimming and J lost 5 bases, with 5 bases between them. This CDR3 comprises 12 residues. CDR3 residues: CASSLAPNEQYF. The CDR3 nucleotides read TGTGCCAGCAGTTTAGCCCCGAACGAGCAGTACTTC.

The chain recombines TRBV24-1 with TRBJ2-1; a weak D match, TRBD2 (6 bases). The CDR3 runs to 16 residues. In germline, CDR1 is KGHDR, CDR2 SFDVKD. V gave up 4 bases and J gave up 5 bases, with 17 bases separating them. The CDR3 spells CATSETGAEFHNEQFF. In nucleotides, the CDR3 is TGTGCCACCAGTGAGACGGGAGCGGAATTCCACAATGAGCAGTTCTTC.

The chain carries TRBV3-1 and TRBJ2-5, with TRBD2 matching over 7 bases. V was clipped by 2 bases and J by 5 bases; unmatched bases: 5. Germline CDR1 is LGHDT and CDR2 is YNNKEL (reference sequence). The CDR3 has 14 residues. The CDR3 here is CASSQRGEGETQYF. DNA for the CDR3: TGTGCCAGCAGCCAACGAGGGGAGGGGGAGACCCAGTACTTC.

This clonotype was seen more than once but under ten times. This chain connects TRBV5-1 to TRBJ2-2; perhaps TRBD1 as D (6 bases). Trimming left V 5 bases short and J 1 base short, with 15 bases between. The CDR3 runs 16 residues. Germline CDR1 SGHRS, CDR2 YFSETQ. The CDR3 region is CASSPATGRNTGELFF. CDR3 DNA sequence: TGCGCCAGCAGTCCTGCGACAGGAAGGAACACCGGGGAGCTGTTTTTT.

The rearrangement links TRBV11-2 to TRBJ2-1, with TRBD2 matching over 10 bases. V was pared by 5 bases and J by 8 bases, with 12 bases of the junction left unmatched. Germline CDR1 SGHAT, CDR2 FQNNGV. The CDR3 is 16 residues long. The CDR3 loop reads CASSLGLAAPRDEQFF. Here the CDR3 DNA reads TGTGCCAGCAGCCTCGGACTAGCGGCACCCAGGGATGAGCAGTTCTTC.

This clonotype appeared a few times. The chain recombines TRBV16 with TRBJ1-1; D uncertain. CDR3 length equals 15 residues. CDR1 is KGHSY, CDR2 FQNENV, per germline. V lost 0 bases and J 1 base, leaving 9 bases between the germline ends. The CDR3 sequence is CASSQSLQPNTEAFF. The DNA of the CDR3 is TGTGCCAGCAGCCAATCATTACAGCCGAACACTGAAGCTTTCTTT. Together with reference TRBV16 and TRBJ1-1, the CDR3 gives the full variable domain: GEEVAQTPKHLVRGEGQKAKLYCAPIKGHSYVFWYQQVLKNEFKFLISFQNENVFDETGMPKERFSAKCLPNSPCSLEIQATKLEDSAVYFCASSQSLQPNTEAFFGQGTRLTVV.

There are many counts of this clonotype. The V and J genes are TRBV5-1 and TRBJ1-1; D is unclear. V was shortened by 0 bases and J by 2 bases, with 5 bases between the two germline ends. From germline, CDR1 is SGHRS and CDR2 YFSETQ. This CDR3 region has 13 residues. The CDR3 region has the DNA TGCGCCAGCAGCTTGGGAGGTAACACTGAAGCTTTCTTT. This sequence encodes CASSLGGNTEAFF. Variable domain in full (rest from reference TRBV5-1 and TRBJ1-1): KAGVTQTPRYLIKTRGQQVTLSCSPISGHRSVSWYQQTPGQGLQFLFEYFSETQRNKGNFPGRFSGRQFSNSRSEMNVSTLELGDSALYLCASSLGGNTEAFFGQGTRLTVV.

The chain links TRBV11-2 to TRBJ2-2; D is possibly TRBD1 (6 bases). V was clipped by 7 bases and J by 2 bases, with 14 bases between them. The length of the CDR3 is 15 residues. CDR1 is SGHAT and CDR2 is FQNNGV in the germline V gene. The CDR3 nucleotides are TGTGCCAGCATCCTAGTAGGGGGTAACACCGGGGAGCTGTTTTTT. It yields the protein CASILVGGNTGELFF.

In its sample, this clonotype was seen a few times. The chain is built from TRBV12-3 or TRBV12-4 and TRBJ2-4; D tentatively reads TRBD1 or TRBD2 (6 bases each). This CDR3 is 15 amino acids long. Trimming removed 5 bases from V and 3 bases from J, with 14 bases in between. This chain's CDR3 is CASSRWGASKNIQYF. The CDR3 DNA reads TGTGCCAGCAGTCGTTGGGGGGCAAGCAAAAACATTCAGTACTTC.

V is TRBV11-2 and J is TRBJ2-1; perhaps TRBD2 as D (6 bases). V shed 4 bases and J shed 0 bases, with 22 bases lying between them. The germline V gene has CDR1 SGHAT and CDR2 FQNNGV. The CDR3 length is 19 residues. The CDR3 bases are TGTGCCAGCAGCTGTAACTGGGACTCACTAAATTGCTCCTACAATGAGCAGTTCTTC. Protein product: CASSCNWDSLNCSYNEQFF.

This rearrangement joins TRBV2 to TRBJ1-1; D is unclear. Trimming pared 3 bases from V and 0 bases from J, leaving 8 bases between. Germline V lookup: CDR1 SNHLY, CDR2 FYNNEI. The CDR3 is 14 residues long. The CDR3 is CASSEMYMNTEAFF. In DNA, the CDR3 is TGTGCCAGCAGTGAGATGTATATGAACACTGAAGCTTTCTTT.

This clonotype has a handful of counts. The chain employs TRBV5-1 and TRBJ1-1; D not certain. This CDR3 spans 14 amino acids. Germline V gene sequence: CDR1 SGHRS, CDR2 YFSETQ. The V and J ends lost 5 bases and 0 bases respectively, with 11 bases between them. The CDR3 coding sequence is TGCGCCAGCAGACAAAGTGCTGTGAACACTGAAGCTTTCTTT. Translated: CASRQSAVNTEAFF. The full variable domain, its missing parts supplied by reference TRBV5-1 and TRBJ1-1, is KAGVTQTPRYLIKTRGQQVTLSCSPISGHRSVSWYQQTPGQGLQFLFEYFSETQRNKGNFPGRFSGRQFSNSRSEMNVSTLELGDSALYLCASRQSAVNTEAFFGQGTRLTVV.